Shown below are 30 T cell receptor beta chains from a single sample sequenced in a study of somatic mutations in cytotoxic T cells in rheumatoid arthritis. The protocol was immunoSEQ multiplex PCR, while the TCRdb copy is restricted to in-frame clones and leaves out a portion. The data contain around 20,000 clones, roughly 77% of them seen just once; the ten biggest clones take up over 12%. The specimen sequenced was CD8+ T cells sorted from blood. These receptors originate from an adult with rheumatoid arthritis.

This chain connects TRBV10-1 to TRBJ2-5, with 7 bases fitting TRBD1. Germline V gene sequence: CDR1 WNHNN, CDR2 SYGVQD (reference sequence). The CDR3 runs to 14 residues. J lost 5 bases, V lost 3 bases, and 6 bases had no gene match. In DNA form, the CDR3 reads TGCGCCAGCAGTGATTGGACAGGAATGGAGACCCAGTACTTC. Its translation is CASSDWTGMETQYF.

CDR3: CASRHDAGYGYTF. Written as DNA, the CDR3 is TGCGCCAGCAGACATGATGCGGGCTATGGCTACACCTTC. This sequence joins TRBV4-1 and TRBJ1-2; D not certain. Trimming stripped 6 bases from V and 4 bases from J, with 12 bases between. This CDR3 comprises 13 residues. Germline V lookup: CDR1 MGHRA, CDR2 YSYEKL.

This chain joins TRBV28 and TRBJ1-3; D may be TRBD1 (5 bases). Trimming removed 7 bases from V and 4 bases from J, with 17 bases in between. Germline CDR1 reads MDHEN; CDR2 reads SYDVKM. CDR3 length: 15 residues. The CDR3 here is CASTEDLGVGNTIYF. The CDR3 DNA reads TGTGCCAGCACCGAAGATCTGGGGGTGGGAAACACCATATATTTT.

The chain combines TRBV15 with TRBJ1-5; 7 nucleotides line up with TRBD1. The CDR3 has 14 residues. The V gene end was trimmed by 3 bases and the J gene end by 7 bases; junction bases not matched to a gene: 6. Germline assignment: CDR1 LNHNV and CDR2 YYDKDF (reference sequence). CDR3 nucleotide sequence: TGTGCCACCAGCAGCTACCAGGGGGGACAGCCCCAGCATTTT. Translated: CATSSYQGGQPQHF.

The chain couples TRBV9 to TRBJ1-1; no clear D. The length of the CDR3 is 14 residues. V lost 0 bases to trimming and J lost 4 bases, with 10 bases between them. Germline V lookup: CDR1 SGDLS, CDR2 YYNGEE. The CDR3 DNA follows: TGTGCCAGCAGCGTAGTGTCTTGGGCCACTGAAGCTTTCTTT. Its translation is CASSVVSWATEAFF.

The V and J genes are TRBV7-3 and TRBJ2-7; 9 nucleotides agree with TRBD2. The germline CDR1 and CDR2 sequences are SGHTA and FQGTGA. V dropped 5 bases and J dropped 1; count of bases not matched to a gene: 3. The CDR3 sequence is 14 residues long. This CDR3 is CASSPAGGSYEQYF. The CDR3 DNA sequence: TGTGCCAGCAGCCCAGCGGGGGGTTCCTACGAGCAGTACTTC. Full variable domain (missing parts from reference TRBV7-3 and TRBJ2-7): GAGVSQTPSNKVTEKGKYVELRCDPISGHTALYWYRQSLGQGPEFLIYFQGTGAADDSGLPNDRFFAVRPEGSVSTLKIQRTERGDSAVYLCASSPAGGSYEQYFGPGTRLTVT.

This chain links TRBV27 with TRBJ2-7; TRBD1 matches 10 bases. This CDR3 region has 14 residues. Germline loops: CDR1 MNHEY, CDR2 SMNVEV (reference sequence). Unmatched junction bases numbered 8, after V lost 5 bases and J lost 7 bases. CDR3 residues: CASSPLTGGREQYF. The CDR3 DNA reads as TGTGCCAGCAGTCCACTGACAGGGGGCCGGGAGCAGTACTTC.

This sequence joins TRBV6-5 and TRBJ2-5, with 9 positions matching TRBD1. The DNA end favors TRBJ2-7, so the J call may be wrong. There are 14 residues in the CDR3. Germline lookup yields CDR1 MNHEY and CDR2 SVGAGI. The CDR3 nucleotides read TGTGCCAGCAGTCCCGGGACAGGGAACTACGAGCAGTACTTC. The encoded protein is CASSPGTGNYEQYF.

The chain employs TRBV6-4 and TRBJ2-1; 8 bases are shared with TRBD1. The CDR3 is made up of 15 amino acids. Germline trimming cut 6 bases from V and 2 bases from J; bases unmatched to any gene: 6. Germline assignment: CDR1 MRHNA and CDR2 SNTAGT. The CDR3 sequence: CASSNGQGPYNEQFF. In nucleotides, the CDR3 is TGTGCCAGCAGCAACGGACAGGGTCCCTACAATGAGCAGTTCTTC.

This rearrangement joins TRBV28 to TRBJ2-1, with 7 nucleotides matching TRBD1. After removal of 7 bases from V and 9 bases from J, the junction contained 9 bases not matched to a gene. Germline V gene lookup returns CDR1 MDHEN and CDR2 SYDVKM. CDR3 length: 13 residues. CDR3 sequence (DNA): TGTGCCAGCACCTTAACAGGGGTGGGTGAGCAGTTCTTC. Protein sequence: CASTLTGVGEQFF. Full variable domain (remainder filled in from reference TRBV28 and TRBJ2-1): DVKVTQSSRYLVKRTGEKVFLECVQDMDHENMFWYRQDPGLGLRLIYFSYDVKMKEKGDIPEGYSVSREKKERFSLILESASTNQTSMYLCASTLTGVGEQFFGPGTRLTVL.

The J gene is TRBJ1-2, the V gene TRBV6-5; unclear D gene. The CDR3 has 15 residues. Germline CDR1 is MNHEY and CDR2 is SVGAGI. Trimming took off 2 bases at V and 7 bases at J, with 17 bases between the two ends. CDR3 in DNA: TGTGCCAGCAGTTACCTCACCGGCCAAGGACGTGGCTACACCTTC. Its translation is CASSYLTGQGRGYTF.

The chain has TRBV5-6 and TRBJ2-1; TRBD2 matches at 10 bases. The V gene end was trimmed by 6 bases and the J gene end by 7 bases; junction bases not matched to a gene: 7. The V gene's germline CDR1 is SGHDT and CDR2 YYEEEE. This CDR3 is 14 amino acids long. In nucleotides, the CDR3 is TGTGCCAGCACCACCGGGACTAGCGTAAATGAGCAGTTCTTC. Residues: CASTTGTSVNEQFF.

J is TRBJ2-7 and V is TRBV29-1; 9 positions agree with TRBD1. The CDR3 totals 14 residues. Trimming took 7 bases from V and 5 from J; bases not matched to a gene: 12. Germline CDR1 reads SQVTM; CDR2 reads ANQGSEA. The CDR3 coding sequence is TGCAGCGCTTCGCGGACAGGGGTGTACGACGAGCAGTACTTC. Translation gives CSASRTGVYDEQYF.

The V and J genes are TRBV9 and TRBJ1-2; D is unresolved. Deletions cut 0 bases from V and 4 bases from J, with 16 bases between. Germline CDR1 SGDLS, CDR2 YYNGEE. CDR3 length: 16 amino acids. CDR3 amino acids: CASSVAQSLDVYGYTF. The CDR3 DNA sequence: TGTGCCAGCAGCGTAGCCCAGTCGTTAGACGTCTATGGCTACACCTTC. Complete variable domain (other parts from reference TRBV9 and TRBJ1-2): DSGVTQTPKHLITATGQRVTLRCSPRSGDLSVYWYQQSLDQGLQFLIQYYNGEERAKGNILERFSAQQFPDLHSELNLSSLELGDSALYFCASSVAQSLDVYGYTFGSGTRLTVV.

Judged by abundance, this clone is large. The chain recombines TRBV5-3 with TRBJ2-1; 12 positions match TRBD1. TRBV5-3 counts as an open reading frame of uncertain function. The CDR3 is 15 residues long. V shed 5 bases, J shed 2 bases, and the junction held 2 bases outside the gene matches. The CDR3 DNA follows: TGTGCCAGAAGAGGGGACAGGGGGCCCTACAATGAGCAGTTCTTC. It encodes CARRGDRGPYNEQFF.

V is TRBV28 and J is TRBJ2-5; tentatively, D is TRBD1 or TRBD2 (5 bases each). The CDR3 contains 14 residues. V was shortened by 7 bases and J by 2 bases, with 14 bases between the two germline ends. Germline-derived CDR1 and CDR2 are MDHEN and SYDVKM. The CDR3 DNA sequence: TGTGCCAGCACGGGACGCCCTAGTCAAGAGACCCAGTACTTC. As protein: CASTGRPSQETQYF.

This clone showed up just a few times. The rearrangement joins TRBV19 to TRBJ2-1; 9 bases fit TRBD2. After removal of 6 bases from V and 4 bases from J, the junction contained 1 base not matched to a gene. CDR3 length: 13 amino acids. CDR1 and CDR2 from the germline V gene are LNHDA and SQIVND (reference sequence). DNA for the CDR3: TGTGCCAGTAGCCTAGCGGGGTACAATGAGCAGTTCTTC. Translated, it gives CASSLAGYNEQFF.

This clone was observed a single time. V usage is TRBV4-1 and J usage is TRBJ1-6; no clear D. Germline CDR1 MGHRA, CDR2 YSYEKL. The CDR3 spans 12 residues. V gave up 1 base and J gave up 14 bases, with 9 bases separating them. CDR3: CASSQGGGTLHF. The CDR3 coding sequence is TGCGCCAGCAGCCAAGGCGGCGGCACCCTCCACTTT.

The chain joins TRBV29-1 to TRBJ1-1; D unresolved. This CDR3 is 14 amino acids long. Germline loops: CDR1 SQVTM, CDR2 ANQGSEA. Between the trimmed V and J ends, which lost 5 bases and 6 bases, there was a span of 19 bases. The CDR3 region has the DNA TGCAGCGTTTTTGGGATTTACAATTCAGCTGAAGCTTTCTTT. This gives the protein CSVFGIYNSAEAFF.

The chain combines TRBV4-3 with TRBJ2-1, with unresolved D. Germline V gene sequence: CDR1 LGHNA, CDR2 YSLEER. There are 15 residues in the CDR3. Trimming removed 1 base from V and 5 bases from J, with 12 bases in between. In nucleotides, the CDR3 is TGCGCCAGCAGCCAAGTATGGGGAAGGAACAATGAGCAGTTCTTC. It yields the protein CASSQVWGRNNEQFF.

The V and J genes are TRBV6-6 and TRBJ1-2; unclear D gene. V was cut by 3 bases and J by 7 bases, with 3 bases left in between. This CDR3 is built from 10 residues. Germline V lookup: CDR1 MNHNY, CDR2 SVGAGI (reference sequence). Here the CDR3 reads CASSYGGYTF. In nucleotides, the CDR3 is TGTGCCAGCAGTTATGGTGGCTACACCTTC.

This clone came up once. The rearrangement uses TRBV9 and TRBJ2-1; TRBD2 aligns across 7 bases. Germline loops: CDR1 SGDLS, CDR2 YYNGEE. The CDR3 contains 15 residues. The ends lost 0 bases at V and 8 bases at J; junction bases unmatched: 8. CDR3 DNA: TGTGCCAGCAGCGTAGAGGGTTGGGGGAGGGATGAGCAGTTCTTC. Protein sequence: CASSVEGWGRDEQFF.

This clone was recorded only once. The chain combines TRBV9 with TRBJ1-3; D is ambiguous. The germline V gene encodes CDR1 SGDLS and CDR2 YYNGEE. The V end lost 0 bases, the J end lost 0 bases, and 7 bases lay between the germline ends. The CDR3 loop spans 15 amino acids. CDR3 bases: TGTGCCAGCAGCGTAGGTCAAGGCTCTGGAAACACCATATATTTT. Protein sequence: CASSVGQGSGNTIYF.

The V and J genes are TRBV5-6 and TRBJ2-1, with TRBD1 identical over 7 bases. This CDR3 region has 13 residues. Germline CDR1 SGHDT, CDR2 YYEEEE. The junction had 1 base not matched to a gene; V was cut back by 2 bases and J by 5 bases. This CDR3 is CASSFGTDNEQFF. The CDR3, as DNA: TGTGCCAGCAGCTTTGGGACAGACAATGAGCAGTTCTTC.

V gene TRBV2 combines with J gene TRBJ1-1, with no clear D. Trimming left V 4 bases short and J 4 bases short, with 10 bases between. Germline lookup yields CDR1 SNHLY and CDR2 FYNNEI. The CDR3 extends over 13 amino acids. The CDR3 DNA reads TGTGCCAGCAGTGGAGGTCGGGGCACTGAAGCTTTCTTT. Amino acid sequence: CASSGGRGTEAFF.

The chain recombines TRBV4-1 with TRBJ2-7, with D perhaps TRBD1 (5 bases). The CDR3 contains 17 residues. Germline loops: CDR1 MGHRA, CDR2 YSYEKL. V lost 4 bases to trimming and J lost 2 bases, with 21 bases between them. The CDR3 DNA follows: TGCGCCAGCAGCCCCCAAAAGAGCGTACAGGCCGCCTACGAGCAGTACTTC. This sequence encodes CASSPQKSVQAAYEQYF.

The V and J genes are TRBV9 and TRBJ1-1; D is unclear. The V end was cut by 4 bases, the J end by 6 bases, with 10 bases between. The germline V gene encodes CDR1 SGDLS and CDR2 YYNGEE. This CDR3 is 12 amino acids long. CDR3 in amino acids: CASSPVYAEAFF. Written as DNA, the CDR3 is TGTGCCAGCAGCCCAGTTTACGCTGAAGCTTTCTTT.

This clone has a single count. The V gene is TRBV4-3, the J gene TRBJ1-1, with D hard to call. CDR3 size: 14 residues. The germline CDR1 and CDR2 sequences are LGHNA and YSLEER. V lost 0 bases and J lost 0, with 5 bases in between. CDR3 residues: CASSQDVMNTEAFF. CDR3 coding DNA: TGCGCCAGCAGCCAAGATGTTATGAACACTGAAGCTTTCTTT.

The chain recombines TRBV5-1 with TRBJ2-1; weak D call: TRBD2 (6 bases). Trimming took off 4 bases at V and 0 bases at J, with 14 bases between the two ends. The CDR3 runs to 16 residues. CDR1 and CDR2 (germline): SGHRS, YFSETQ. CDR3 nucleotide sequence: TGCGCCAGCAGCCTGACGGGGAGGAACTCCTACAATGAGCAGTTCTTC. It yields the protein CASSLTGRNSYNEQFF.

This clone appeared a few times. V and J are TRBV25-1 and TRBJ1-1; a possible D gene is TRBD1 (6 bases). Germline V gene data show CDR1 as MGHDK and CDR2 as SYGVNS. The CDR3 has 13 amino acids. The V gene lost 4 bases and the J gene lost 3 bases, with 9 bases spanning the gap. CDR3 nucleotide sequence: TGTGCCAGCAGTGTAGGGGGGGACACTGAAGCTTTCTTT. This codes for CASSVGGDTEAFF.